The clone carrying this TCR beta chain was seen repeatedly, ten times or more. The antigen is not known. The sample belongs to a study of identical twins. TCRdb ran MiXCR on the 5' RACE reads and lists one entry per CDR3 protein. The sample has roughly 690,000 distinct CDR3 sequences, approximately 21% seen once. Regarding the study as a whole: Out-of-frame TCR alpha sharing in monozygotic twins exceeded recombination model predictions. Abundant beta clonotypes from cord blood bore fewer insertions; memory repertoires lacked this pattern.

Germline lookup yields CDR1 SQVTM and CDR2 ANQGSEA. With V trimmed by 5 bases and J by 8 bases, 10 bases remained unmatched. The CDR3 is 14 residues long. This sample also belongs to another study, concerning T cells expressing NK-cell markers. As reported in that work: The authors sequenced eight donors, of whom seven were HCMV-seropositive and one was seronegative. A few donors' CD3+CD56-NKG2C+ cells were dominated by the same clonotypes.

The sequence came from a woman aged 18-35 years in good health. Sequencing used PBMCs. V usage is TRBV29-1 and J usage is TRBJ2-1; TRBD1 agrees at 9 bases. The CDR3 nucleotides are TGCAGCGTTCTTACCACAGGGGGCATGGATGAGCAGTTCTTC. Protein sequence: CSVLTTGGMDEQFF.